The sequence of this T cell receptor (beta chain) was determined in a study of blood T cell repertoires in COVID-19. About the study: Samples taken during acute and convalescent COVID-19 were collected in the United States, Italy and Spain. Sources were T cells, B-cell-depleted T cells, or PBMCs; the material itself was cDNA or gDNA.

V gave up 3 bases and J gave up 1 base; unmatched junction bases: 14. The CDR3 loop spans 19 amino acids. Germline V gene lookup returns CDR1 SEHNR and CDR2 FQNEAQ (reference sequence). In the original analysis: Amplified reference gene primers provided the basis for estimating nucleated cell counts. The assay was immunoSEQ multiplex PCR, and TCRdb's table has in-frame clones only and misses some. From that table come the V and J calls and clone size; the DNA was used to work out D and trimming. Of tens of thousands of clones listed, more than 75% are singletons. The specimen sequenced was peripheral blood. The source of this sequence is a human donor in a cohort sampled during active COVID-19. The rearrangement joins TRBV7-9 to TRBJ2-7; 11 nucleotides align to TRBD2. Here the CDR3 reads CASSFPRQASGGISYEQYF. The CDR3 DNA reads TGTGCCAGCAGCTTCCCACGTCAGGCTAGCGGGGGGATTTCCTACGAGCAGTACTTC.